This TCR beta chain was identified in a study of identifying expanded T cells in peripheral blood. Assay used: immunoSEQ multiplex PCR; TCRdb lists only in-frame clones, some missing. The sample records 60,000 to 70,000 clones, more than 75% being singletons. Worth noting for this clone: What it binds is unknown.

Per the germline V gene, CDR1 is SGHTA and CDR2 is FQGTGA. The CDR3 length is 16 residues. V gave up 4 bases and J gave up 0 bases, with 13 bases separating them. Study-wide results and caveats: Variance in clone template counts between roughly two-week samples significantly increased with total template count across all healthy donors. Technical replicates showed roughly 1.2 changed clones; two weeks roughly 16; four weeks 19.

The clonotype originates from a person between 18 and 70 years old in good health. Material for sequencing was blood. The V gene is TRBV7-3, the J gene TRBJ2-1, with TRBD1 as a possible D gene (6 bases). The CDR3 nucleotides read TGTGCCAGCAGCTCCGGGACACCGAGCTCCTACAATGAGCAGTTCTTC. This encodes CASSSGTPSSYNEQFF.